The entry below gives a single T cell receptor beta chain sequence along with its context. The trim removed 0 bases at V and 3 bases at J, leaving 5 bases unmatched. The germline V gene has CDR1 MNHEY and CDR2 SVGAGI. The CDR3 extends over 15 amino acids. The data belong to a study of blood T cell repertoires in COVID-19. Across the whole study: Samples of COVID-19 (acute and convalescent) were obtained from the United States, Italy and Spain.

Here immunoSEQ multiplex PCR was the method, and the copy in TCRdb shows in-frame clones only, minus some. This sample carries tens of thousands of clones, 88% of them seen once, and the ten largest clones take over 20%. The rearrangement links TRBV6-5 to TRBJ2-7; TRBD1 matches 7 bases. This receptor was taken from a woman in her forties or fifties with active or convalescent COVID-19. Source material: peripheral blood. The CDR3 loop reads CASSYSKWDSYEQYF. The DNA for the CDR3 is TGTGCCAGCAGTTACTCGAAGTGGGACAGCTACGAGCAGTACTTC.